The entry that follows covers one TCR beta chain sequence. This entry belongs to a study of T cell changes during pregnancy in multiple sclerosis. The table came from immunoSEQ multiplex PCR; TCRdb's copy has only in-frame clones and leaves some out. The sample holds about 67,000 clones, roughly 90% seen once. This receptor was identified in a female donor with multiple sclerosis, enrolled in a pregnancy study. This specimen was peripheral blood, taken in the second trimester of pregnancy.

CDR3 region: CASNTQGATEAFF. The CDR3 nucleotides are TGTGCCAGTAATACACAGGGGGCCACTGAAGCTTTCTTT. This chain joins TRBV19 and TRBJ1-1, with 9 nucleotides matching TRBD1. Trimming took 7 bases from V and 4 from J; bases not matched to a gene: 4. Germline V lookup: CDR1 LNHDA, CDR2 SQIVND (reference sequence). The CDR3 runs to 13 residues.